What follows are 15 T cell receptor beta chains derived from one specimen sequenced in a study of blood T cell repertoires in COVID-19. TCRdb keeps only in-frame clones here, not all; method: immunoSEQ multiplex PCR. The sample holds some 260,000 clones; over 75% are singletons and the top ten take more than 0.55%. Sequencing used peripheral blood. The source is a human donor in a cohort sampled during active COVID-19.

The rearrangement joins TRBV29-1 to TRBJ2-7; tentative D call: TRBD2 (7 bases). Germline-derived CDR1 and CDR2 are SQVTM and ANQGSEA. CDR3 length: 15 amino acids. Deletions cut 3 bases from V and 1 base from J, with 16 bases between. CDR3 nucleotide sequence: TGCAGCGTTGAGAGGCGGGGGCTATCTTCCTACGAGCAGTACTTC. It translates to CSVERRGLSSYEQYF.

The rearrangement uses TRBV9 and TRBJ2-3; no clear D gene. V lost 0 bases, J lost 0 bases, and 8 bases lay in between. This CDR3 has 15 amino acids. CDR1 is SGDLS and CDR2 is YYNGEE in the germline V gene. In DNA, the CDR3 is TGTGCCAGCAGCGTAGTTGGTAGTAGCACAGATACGCAGTATTTT. Translation: CASSVVGSSTDTQYF.

This chain joins TRBV7-2 and TRBJ2-1; 12 nucleotides align to TRBD2. CDR1 is SGHTA and CDR2 is FQGNSA in the germline V gene. The J segment lost 11 bases and the V segment lost 5 bases, leaving 7 bases of the junction unmatched. The CDR3 runs to 14 residues. The chain's CDR3 is CASSANTSGGKQFF. As DNA, the CDR3 is TGTGCCAGCAGCGCAAATACTAGCGGGGGGAAGCAGTTCTTC. The entire variable domain, with the rest obtained from reference TRBV7-2 and TRBJ2-1, is as follows: GAGVSQSPSNKVTEKGKDVELRCDPISGHTALYWYRQSLGQGLEFLIYFQGNSAPDKSGLPSDRFSAERTGGSVSTLTIQRTQQEDSAVYLCASSANTSGGKQFFGPGTRLTVL.

The chain recombines TRBV10-3 with TRBJ2-7; tentatively, D is TRBD2 (6 bases). This CDR3 comprises 13 residues. The germline V gene encodes CDR1 ENHRY and CDR2 SYGVKD. Trimming took 2 bases from V and 3 from J, leaving 8 bases between them. Here the CDR3 reads CAISERGDYEQYF. The CDR3 DNA reads TGTGCCATCAGTGAGCGCGGGGACTACGAGCAGTACTTC.

This rearrangement joins TRBV9 to TRBJ1-6; no clear D gene. Germline V gene sequence: CDR1 SGDLS, CDR2 YYNGEE. V lost 0 bases, J lost 6 bases, and 13 bases lay in between. This CDR3 comprises 16 residues. In DNA form, the CDR3 reads TGTGCCAGCAGCGTAGCTCCGGCGGAAAGTAATTCACCCCTCCACTTT. Amino acid sequence: CASSVAPAESNSPLHF.

The J gene is TRBJ1-4, the V gene TRBV7-8, with a possible D match to TRBD1 (6 bases). The V gene lost 2 bases and the J gene lost 3 bases, with 16 bases spanning the gap. Germline CDR1 and CDR2: SGHVS and FQNEAQ. The CDR3 runs to 17 residues. CDR3 bases: TGTGCCAGCAGCTTATACAACAGGGAAGGATCTAATGAAAAACTGTTTTTT. Translation: CASSLYNREGSNEKLFF.

This sequence joins TRBV7-9 and TRBJ2-5; 9 bases match TRBD2. Germline CDR1 is SEHNR and CDR2 is FQNEAQ (reference sequence). This CDR3 has 16 amino acids. V was clipped by 5 bases and J by 5 bases; unmatched bases: 12. The CDR3: CASSNPFSGGDETQYF. In nucleotides, the CDR3 is TGTGCCAGCAGCAACCCGTTTAGCGGGGGAGATGAGACCCAGTACTTC.

This chain joins TRBV5-4 and TRBJ2-7; D uncertain. V was clipped by 1 base and J by 1 base, with 3 bases between them. The CDR3 has 12 amino acids. From germline, CDR1 is SGHNT and CDR2 YYREEE (reference sequence). The CDR3 here is CASSLLSYEQYF. The CDR3 DNA sequence: TGTGCCAGCAGCTTGTTATCCTACGAGCAGTACTTC. Full variable domain (rest looked up from reference TRBV5-4 and TRBJ2-7): ETGVTQSPTHLIKTRGQQVTLRCSSQSGHNTVSWYQQALGQGPQFIFQYYREEENGRGNFPPRFSGLQFPNYSSELNVNALELDDSALYLCASSLLSYEQYFGPGTRLTVT.

The chain links TRBV3-1 (or the pseudogene TRBV3-2) to TRBJ1-3; 9 bases are a match to TRBD1. Germline CDR1 is LGHDT and CDR2 is YNNKEL (reference sequence). Germline trimming cut 4 bases from V and 4 bases from J; bases unmatched to any gene: 5. CDR3 length equals 15 residues. CDR3 sequence (DNA): TGTGCCAGCAGCCTGACAGGGGGAAAAGGAAACACCATATATTTT. Its translation: CASSLTGGKGNTIYF.

The V and J genes are TRBV25-1 and TRBJ1-2; tentative D call: TRBD1 (6 bases). CDR3 length: 14 residues. V was clipped by 4 bases and J by 4 bases, with 13 bases between them. CDR1 is MGHDK, CDR2 SYGVNS, per germline. In DNA form, the CDR3 reads TGTGCCAGCAGTGTGGCAGGGGAGGGCTATGGCTACACCTTC. Translated, it gives CASSVAGEGYGYTF.

The chain uses TRBV11-2 and TRBJ2-7, with 15 nucleotides matching TRBD2. CDR1 is SGHAT, CDR2 FQNNGV, per germline. V lost 5 bases and J lost 5; bases outside the gene matches: 7. The CDR3 contains 16 residues. CDR3 protein: CASSPGLAGGGHEQYF. The CDR3 coding sequence is TGTGCCAGCAGCCCAGGACTAGCGGGAGGGGGACACGAGCAGTACTTC.

A single count supports this clone. The chain recombines TRBV19 with TRBJ1-2; 10 bases align to TRBD1. From germline, CDR1 is LNHDA and CDR2 SQIVND (reference sequence). The junction had 1 base not matched to a gene; V was cut back by 5 bases and J by 7 bases. The CDR3 has 12 residues. CDR3 in amino acids: CASSDRGPGYTF. The CDR3 bases are TGTGCCAGTAGTGACAGGGGGCCTGGCTACACCTTC.

The gene calls are TRBV3-1 (or the pseudogene TRBV3-2) and TRBJ1-6; tentative D call: TRBD1 (5 bases). The length of the CDR3 is 17 residues. V lost 1 base to trimming and J lost 1 base, with 11 bases between them. Germline V gene sequence: CDR1 LGHDT, CDR2 YNNKEL (reference sequence). As DNA, the CDR3 is TGTGCCAGCAGCCAAGGGGCGGCAGGGTCCTATAATTCACCCCTCCACTTT. Protein product: CASSQGAAGSYNSPLHF.

V and J are TRBV4-3 and TRBJ2-7, with 12 bases matching TRBD2. CDR1 is LGHNA and CDR2 is YSLEER in the germline V gene. The CDR3 spans 16 residues. J was trimmed by 1 base and V by 1 base; bases with no gene match: 2. The CDR3 nucleotides are TGCGCCAGCAGCCAAGCGACTAGCGGGAGTTCCTACGAGCAGTACTTC. Its translation: CASSQATSGSSYEQYF.

V and J are TRBV6-5 and TRBJ1-1; D perhaps matches TRBD1 (5 bases). V gave up 6 bases and J gave up 1 base, with 12 bases separating them. The CDR3 is 14 amino acids. Germline loops: CDR1 MNHEY, CDR2 SVGAGI. The CDR3 is CASSPGGTNTEAFF. The CDR3 DNA reads as TGTGCCAGCAGCCCCGGCGGGACGAACACTGAAGCTTTCTTT.